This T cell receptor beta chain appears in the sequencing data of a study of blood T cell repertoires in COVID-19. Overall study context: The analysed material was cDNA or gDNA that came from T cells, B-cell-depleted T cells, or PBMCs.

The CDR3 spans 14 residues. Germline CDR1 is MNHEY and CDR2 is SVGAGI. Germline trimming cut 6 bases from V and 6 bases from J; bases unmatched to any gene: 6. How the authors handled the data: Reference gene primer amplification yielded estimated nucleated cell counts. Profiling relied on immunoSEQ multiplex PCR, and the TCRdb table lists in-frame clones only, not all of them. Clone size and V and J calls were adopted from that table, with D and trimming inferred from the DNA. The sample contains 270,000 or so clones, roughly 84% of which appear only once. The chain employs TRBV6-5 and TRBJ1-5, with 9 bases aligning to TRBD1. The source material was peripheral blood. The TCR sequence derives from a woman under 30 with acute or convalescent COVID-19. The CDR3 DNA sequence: TGTGCCAGCAGCCCCGGGACAGGGACTCAGCCCCAGCATTTT. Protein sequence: CASSPGTGTQPQHF.